These 3 T cell receptor beta chains were sequenced from one sample in a study of neoadjuvant nivolumab and ipilimumab in lung cancer. Profiling relied on immunoSEQ multiplex PCR, and the TCRdb table lists in-frame clones only, not all of them. The data hold over 25,000 clones, with roughly 90% observed a single time. The sequencing used peripheral blood, collected after neoadjuvant nivolumab, alone or with ipilimumab, at or shortly before surgery. Receptor source: an adult with non-small cell lung cancer.

The chain employs TRBV18 and TRBJ2-5; D is ambiguous. Trimming removed 3 bases at V and 2 bases at J, with 1 base between. Germline values: CDR1 KGHSH, CDR2 LQKENI. This CDR3 region has 11 residues. The CDR3 coding sequence is TGTGCCAGCTCACCTCAAGAGACCCAGTACTTC. Translation: CASSPQETQYF.

V usage is TRBV29-1 and J usage is TRBJ2-2; D is possibly TRBD1 (6 bases). The CDR3 consists of 12 residues. The V end lost 4 bases, the J end lost 4 bases, and 7 bases lay between the germline ends. CDR1 and CDR2 (germline): SQVTM, ANQGSEA. This CDR3 reads CSVVQGTGELFF. The DNA of the CDR3 is TGCAGCGTTGTACAGGGCACCGGGGAGCTGTTTTTT.

The V gene is TRBV2, the J gene TRBJ1-2; a weak D match, TRBD1 (5 bases). The CDR3 covers 17 residues. V shed 3 bases and J shed 2 bases, with 19 bases lying between them. Germline-derived CDR1 and CDR2 are SNHLY and FYNNEI. This chain's CDR3 is CASSDAGWGDGNYGYTF. CDR3 coding DNA: TGTGCCAGCAGTGATGCAGGCTGGGGCGACGGAAACTATGGCTACACCTTC.